The 7 T cell receptor beta chains listed next were all sequenced from one sample in a study of blood T cell repertoires in COVID-19 (TCRdb year 2020). Library construction relied on the immunoSEQ multiplex PCR assay. This is the immuneACCESS table as TCRdb keeps it, with only in-frame sequences that have V and J called. A part of the clones is gone; compared with another copy, unresolved V genes explain less than half, and the rest is unexplained. The table for this sample lists 90,000 to 150,000 clones; approximately 85% of them were counted only once. The ten top clones hold approximately 10% of the sample. Sequenced material: peripheral blood. The receptors come from an elderly man with acute or convalescent COVID-19.

The chain employs TRBV10-3 and TRBJ1-2; TRBD1 aligns across 10 bases. The CDR3 extends over 13 amino acids. With 10 bases clipped from V and 4 bases from J, the junction kept 6 bases outside the gene matches. Germline CDR1 ENHRY, CDR2 SYGVKD. CDR3 DNA sequence: TGTGCCACCGGGGACAGGGGTCTCTATGGCTACACCTTC. Translation gives CATGDRGLYGYTF.

This clone was found a few times. The chain recombines TRBV4-1 with TRBJ1-3, with unresolved D. Germline V gene sequence: CDR1 MGHRA, CDR2 YSYEKL. Trimming took off 1 base at V and 0 bases at J, with 7 bases between the two ends. The CDR3 extends over 15 amino acids. The CDR3 region is CASSQAPSSGNTIYF. In nucleotides, the CDR3 is TGCGCCAGCAGCCAAGCCCCGAGCTCTGGAAACACCATATATTTT.

This clone showed up just once. The rearrangement joins TRBV18 to TRBJ2-7, with 12 positions matching TRBD2. The CDR3 totals 18 residues. The germline CDR1 and CDR2 sequences are KGHSH and LQKENI. J was trimmed by 2 bases and V by 2 bases; bases with no gene match: 10. CDR3 loop: CASSPGYIWTSGTYEQYF. CDR3 nucleotides: TGTGCCAGCTCACCAGGGTATATTTGGACTAGCGGGACCTACGAGCAGTACTTC. The full variable domain, in which reference TRBV18 and TRBJ2-7 provide the parts outside the CDR3, is NAGVMQNPRHLVRRRGQEARLRCSPMKGHSHVYWYRQLPEEGLKFMVYLQKENIIDESGMPKERFSAEFPKEGPSILRIQQVVRGDSAAYFCASSPGYIWTSGTYEQYFGPGTRLTVT.

The chain combines TRBV6-1 with TRBJ1-4; TRBD1 agrees at 8 bases. Germline V gene sequence: CDR1 MNHNS, CDR2 SASEGT. Trimming removed 3 bases from V and 4 bases from J; junction bases left unmatched: 7. This CDR3 has 16 residues. CDR3 amino acids: CASSDVRGQFNEKLFF. The CDR3 nucleotides read TGTGCCAGCAGTGATGTCAGGGGGCAGTTTAATGAAAAACTGTTTTTT.

V usage is TRBV7-9 and J usage is TRBJ2-2, with D uncertain. Deletions cut 5 bases from V and 6 bases from J, with 13 bases between. Germline CDR1 reads SEHNR; CDR2 reads FQNEAQ (reference sequence). The length of the CDR3 is 14 residues. The CDR3, as DNA: TGTGCCAGCAGCAAACCATGGTCAGCCGGGGAGCTGTTTTTT. Translating it yields CASSKPWSAGELFF.

The rearrangement joins TRBV5-1 to TRBJ2-5, with 16 bases fitting TRBD2. This CDR3 comprises 16 residues. CDR1 is SGHRS and CDR2 is YFSETQ in the germline V gene. V shed 4 bases and J 5 bases; nucleotides not matched to a gene: 5. The CDR3 DNA follows: TGCGCCAGCAGCCAGGGACTAGCGGGAGGGGCGGAGACCCAGTACTTC. Translated: CASSQGLAGGAETQYF.

The CDR3 DNA reads as TGTGCCACCAGCAGAGGACAGGGGAGCTATGGCTACACCTTC. This encodes CATSRGQGSYGYTF. The V and J genes are TRBV15 and TRBJ1-2; TRBD1 aligns across 8 bases. This CDR3 has 14 amino acids. CDR1 LNHNV and CDR2 YYDKDF come from the germline V gene (reference sequence). V was clipped by 1 base and J by 4 bases; unmatched bases: 2.